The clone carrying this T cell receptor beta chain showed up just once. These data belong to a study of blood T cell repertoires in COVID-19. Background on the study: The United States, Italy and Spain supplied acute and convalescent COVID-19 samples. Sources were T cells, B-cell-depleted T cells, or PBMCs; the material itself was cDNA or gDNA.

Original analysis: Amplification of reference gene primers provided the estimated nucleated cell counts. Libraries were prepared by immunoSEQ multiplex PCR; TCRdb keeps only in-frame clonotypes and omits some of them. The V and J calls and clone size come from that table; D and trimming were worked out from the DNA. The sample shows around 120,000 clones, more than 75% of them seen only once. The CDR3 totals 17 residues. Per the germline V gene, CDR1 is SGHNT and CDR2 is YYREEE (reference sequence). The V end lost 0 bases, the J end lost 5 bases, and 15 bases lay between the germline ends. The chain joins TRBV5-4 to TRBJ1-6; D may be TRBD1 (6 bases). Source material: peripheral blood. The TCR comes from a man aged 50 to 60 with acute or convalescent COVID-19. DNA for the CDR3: TGTGCCAGCAGCTTGGGTGGGTCGGGACAAAATAATTCACCCCTCCACTTT. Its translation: CASSLGGSGQNNSPLHF.